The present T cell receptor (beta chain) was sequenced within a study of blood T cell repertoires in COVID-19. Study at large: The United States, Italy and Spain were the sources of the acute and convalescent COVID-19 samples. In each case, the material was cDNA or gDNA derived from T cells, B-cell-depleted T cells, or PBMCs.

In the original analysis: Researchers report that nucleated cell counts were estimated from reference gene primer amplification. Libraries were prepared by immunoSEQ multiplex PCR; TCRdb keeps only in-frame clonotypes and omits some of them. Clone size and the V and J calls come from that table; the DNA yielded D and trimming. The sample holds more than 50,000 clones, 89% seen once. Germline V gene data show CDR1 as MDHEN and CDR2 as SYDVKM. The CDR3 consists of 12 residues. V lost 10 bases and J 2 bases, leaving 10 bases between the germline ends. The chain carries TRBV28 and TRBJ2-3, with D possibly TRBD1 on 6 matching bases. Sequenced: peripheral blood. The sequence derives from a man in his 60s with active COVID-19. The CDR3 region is CAIRGLTDTQYF. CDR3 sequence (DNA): TGTGCCATCAGGGGCCTCACAGATACGCAGTATTTT. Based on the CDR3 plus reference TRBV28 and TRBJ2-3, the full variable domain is DVKVTQSSRYLVKRTGEKVFLECVQDMDHENMFWYRQDPGLGLRLIYFSYDVKMKEKGDIPEGYSVSREKKERFSLILESASTNQTSMYLCAIRGLTDTQYFGPGTRLTVL.